Listed below are T cell receptor beta chains from one sample, sequenced in a study of breast tumors, draining lymph nodes, adjacent tissues. Each CDR3 protein gets one entry after TCRdb re-called the multiplex PCR reads with MiXCR. The table has fewer than 150,000 distinct CDR3 sequences, approximately 21% seen once. Source material: axillary lymph node tissue. The receptors stem from a female donor with breast cancer. Some clones in this sample may be carry-over from other donors' samples. The CDR3 runs from the conserved cysteine through the conserved F or W. D genes are given only for firm matches.

D,V,J,CDR3
.,TRBV28,TRBJ1-1,CASSLYPPPGNTEAFF
.,TRBV5-6,TRBJ2-5,CASSFTGLETQYF
.,TRBV20-1,TRBJ2-7,CSARSVQSRLTYEQYF
TRBD1,TRBV18,TRBJ1-2,CASSPPGQDYYGYTF
TRBD2,TRBV4-2,TRBJ2-3,CASSQPSGSTDTQYF
.,TRBV12-3/TRBV12-4,TRBJ1-5,CASSLMGTQSNQPQHF
.,TRBV18,TRBJ2-3,CASSPGTLTDTQYF
.,TRBV12-3/TRBV12-4,TRBJ2-1,CASSLGLGHNEQFF
TRBD1,TRBV29-1,TRBJ2-3,CSVGTGTDLNQQYF
.,TRBV7-2,TRBJ2-7,CASSLSGIGGAYEQYF
.,TRBV12-3/TRBV12-4,TRBJ2-7,CASSPYRDTHYEQYF
.,TRBV5-4,TRBJ2-1,CASRLIHYNEQFF
.,TRBV6-1,TRBJ2-7,CASSEVGVRNEQYF
TRBD2,TRBV3-1,TRBJ2-7,CASSRGSGTLSYEQYF
TRBD2,TRBV10-3,TRBJ2-7,CAISESGLAGAYEQYF
TRBD1,TRBV11-2,TRBJ2-7,CASSPHAGTDYEQYF